These 11 T cell receptor beta chains were sequenced from one sample in a study of CD8 T cells in ankylosing spondylitis. MiXCR was run by TCRdb on the 5' RACE reads, yielding one entry per CDR3 protein. This table has approximately 400,000 distinct CDR3 sequences, about 24% appearing once. Study-wide results and limits: A motif of fewer than ten highly homologous TCR beta variants was seen as apparently characteristic of ankylosing spondylitis blood.

Antigens for these TCRs are unknown. Specimen: blood, either unsorted or a sorted T cell fraction (not recorded which). Every receptor here comes from a male donor with ankylosing spondylitis.

Here the CDR3 reads CASSLGAGNQETQYF. The DNA for the CDR3 is TGTGCCAGCAGCTTAGGGGCAGGCAATCAAGAGACCCAGTACTTC. V gene TRBV7-7 combines with J gene TRBJ2-5; the D is unclear. This CDR3 has 15 amino acids. V dropped 1 base and J dropped 2 bases, with 11 bases sitting between them. Per germline, CDR1 SSHAT and CDR2 FNYEAQ (reference sequence).

This clonotype was picked up a small number of times. The V call is TRBV3-1, the J call TRBJ2-1, with D hard to call. Trimming pared 3 bases from V and 3 bases from J, leaving 9 bases between. Germline V gene sequence: CDR1 LGHDT, CDR2 YNNKEL (reference sequence). This CDR3 has 14 amino acids. The CDR3: CASSHESVYNEQFF. The CDR3 bases are TGTGCCAGCAGCCATGAGAGCGTCTACAATGAGCAGTTCTTC.

In its sample, this clonotype was seen a few times. The chain is built from TRBV7-2 and TRBJ2-3, with D unclear. V was cut by 5 bases and J by 4 bases, with 10 bases left in between. CDR3 length: 13 amino acids. Germline assignment: CDR1 SGHTA and CDR2 FQGNSA. This chain's CDR3 is CASSLSQADTQYF. CDR3 coding DNA: TGTGCCAGCAGCCTCAGCCAAGCAGATACGCAGTATTTT. The whole variable domain, remainder taken from reference TRBV7-2 and TRBJ2-3, is GAGVSQSPSNKVTEKGKDVELRCDPISGHTALYWYRQSLGQGLEFLIYFQGNSAPDKSGLPSDRFSAERTGGSVSTLTIQRTQQEDSAVYLCASSLSQADTQYFGPGTRLTVL.

This clonotype was detected only a few times. This sequence joins TRBV12-3 or TRBV12-4 and TRBJ2-7; D possibly uses TRBD1 or TRBD2 (5 bases each). V was cut by 7 bases and J by 0 bases, with 16 bases left in between. The CDR3 has 15 amino acids. CDR3 coding DNA: TGTGCCAGCACCAGGGACGGCGACAGCTCCTACGAGCAGTACGTC. It is translated as CASTRDGDSSYEQYV.

This clonotype occurred a few times. V gene TRBV4-2 combines with J gene TRBJ2-3, with a weak D call TRBD1 (5 bases). Germline V gene data show CDR1 as LGHNA and CDR2 as YNFKEQ. This CDR3 contains 19 residues. V was clipped by 1 base and J by 7 bases, with 27 bases between them. The CDR3 here is CASSQVGRGTPVSPYTQYF. CDR3 nucleotides: TGTGCCAGCAGCCAAGTAGGAAGGGGTACCCCAGTCTCCCCATATACGCAGTATTTT.

This clonotype was found a few times. This chain uses TRBV6-5 with TRBJ2-1; 7 bases are shared with TRBD2. The junction had 3 bases not matched to a gene; V was cut back by 2 bases and J by 2 bases. Germline V CDR1 and CDR2: MNHEY, SVGAGI. The CDR3 covers 15 residues. This CDR3 reads CASSYGGSAYNEQFF. For the CDR3, the DNA is TGTGCCAGCAGTTACGGCGGGAGTGCCTACAATGAGCAGTTCTTC.

This clonotype has only a few counts. This rearrangement joins TRBV12-3 or TRBV12-4 to TRBJ2-1; D is tentatively TRBD1 or TRBD2 (5 bases each). V lost 6 bases and J lost 15, with 15 bases in between. The CDR3 contains 11 residues. CDR3 protein: CASSPGTLVFF. In DNA, the CDR3 is TGTGCCAGCAGCCCCGGGACGCTCGTGTTCTTC.

This clonotype was seen only a few times. The chain employs TRBV18 and TRBJ1-1; D is undetermined. This CDR3 region has 11 residues. The V gene lost 6 bases and the J gene lost 8 bases, with 10 bases spanning the gap. CDR1 and CDR2 (germline): KGHSH, LQKENI. CDR3 residues: CASSDWREAFF. Written as DNA, the CDR3 is TGTGCCAGCTCCGATTGGAGAGAAGCTTTCTTT.

The chain combines TRBV4-2 with TRBJ2-2, with no clear D. V dropped 0 bases and J dropped 1 base, with 12 bases sitting between them. The CDR3 length is 17 residues. Germline V gene data show CDR1 as LGHNA and CDR2 as YNFKEQ. The CDR3 nucleotides read TGTGCCAGCAGCCAAGATTTCGGCTTACAGAACACCGGGGAGCTGTTTTTT. Residues: CASSQDFGLQNTGELFF.

The rearrangement uses TRBV29-1 and TRBJ2-3, with TRBD1 as a possible D gene (5 bases). This CDR3 is built from 16 residues. Between the trimmed V and J ends, which lost 5 bases and 2 bases, there was a span of 20 bases. Germline values: CDR1 SQVTM, CDR2 ANQGSEA. CDR3 in amino acids: CSVRGIPPTYTDTQYF. The CDR3 region has the DNA TGCAGCGTTAGGGGAATTCCTCCTACTTACACAGATACGCAGTATTTT.

This chain links TRBV30 with TRBJ1-5, with D tentatively TRBD1 (5 bases). CDR3 length: 13 amino acids. Germline lookup yields CDR1 GTSNPN and CDR2 SVGIG (reference sequence). V was cut by 3 bases and J by 7 bases, with 13 bases left in between. The CDR3 DNA reads TGTGCCTGGAGAGAGGGGCAGGGACAGCCCCAGCATTTT. Translating it yields CAWREGQGQPQHF. Complete variable domain (other parts from reference TRBV30 and TRBJ1-5): SQTIHQWPATLVQPVGSPLSLECTVEGTSNPNLYWYRQAAGRGLQLLFYSVGIGQISSEVPQNLSASRPQDRQFILSSKKLLLSDSGFYLCAWREGQGQPQHFGDGTRLSIL.